This TCR beta chain was obtained from a study of T cell responses to AZD1222 COVID-19 vaccine. For the study at large: Pooling covered second doses at about 4 or about 12 weeks. Whole-study findings and limits: Recipients of two AZD1222 doses showed rising Spike-specific TCR breadth and depth. No repertoire was sampled before or during the peak T cell response, only after it.

In regard to this clone: No antigen is known for it.

Trimming took off 1 base at V and 2 bases at J, with 14 bases between the two ends. This CDR3 spans 16 amino acids. Germline V gene sequence: CDR1 SGDLS, CDR2 YYNGEE. Using immunoSEQ multiplex PCR, the repertoire was profiled, and TCRdb retains in-frame clones only, with some absent. In the table there are roughly 100,000 clones, 86% of which are singletons. The input for sequencing was peripheral blood, taken on day 0 of AZD1222 vaccination. This TCR was sampled from an adult in good health. The chain uses TRBV9 and TRBJ2-3, with D possibly matching TRBD2 (6 bases). CDR3 nucleotide sequence: TGTGCCAGCAGCGTAAAAGGCTGGGGGGTCACAGATACGCAGTATTTT. This encodes CASSVKGWGVTDTQYF.